This TCR beta chain was found in a study of blood T cell repertoires in COVID-19. The overall study: Samples of COVID-19 (acute and convalescent) were obtained from the United States, Italy and Spain.

Cohorts were assigned according to the clinical history that participants reported. With 3 bases removed from V and 4 bases from J, the gap between germline ends came to 14 bases. Per the germline V gene, CDR1 is SEHNR and CDR2 is FQNEAQ (reference sequence). This CDR3 spans 15 amino acids. Using immunoSEQ multiplex PCR, the repertoire was profiled, and TCRdb retains in-frame clones only, with some absent. The sample yields 300,000 to 400,000 clones, more than 70% seen once. The origin of this receptor is a woman between 18 and 30 years old who had recovered from COVID-19. V usage is TRBV7-9 and J usage is TRBJ2-3; D is perhaps TRBD2 (5 bases). The sequenced material came from PBMCs or T cells enriched from blood (not recorded which). This CDR3 reads CASSFEDSPPDTQYF. The CDR3, as DNA: TGTGCCAGCAGCTTTGAGGACTCTCCCCCAGATACGCAGTATTTT.